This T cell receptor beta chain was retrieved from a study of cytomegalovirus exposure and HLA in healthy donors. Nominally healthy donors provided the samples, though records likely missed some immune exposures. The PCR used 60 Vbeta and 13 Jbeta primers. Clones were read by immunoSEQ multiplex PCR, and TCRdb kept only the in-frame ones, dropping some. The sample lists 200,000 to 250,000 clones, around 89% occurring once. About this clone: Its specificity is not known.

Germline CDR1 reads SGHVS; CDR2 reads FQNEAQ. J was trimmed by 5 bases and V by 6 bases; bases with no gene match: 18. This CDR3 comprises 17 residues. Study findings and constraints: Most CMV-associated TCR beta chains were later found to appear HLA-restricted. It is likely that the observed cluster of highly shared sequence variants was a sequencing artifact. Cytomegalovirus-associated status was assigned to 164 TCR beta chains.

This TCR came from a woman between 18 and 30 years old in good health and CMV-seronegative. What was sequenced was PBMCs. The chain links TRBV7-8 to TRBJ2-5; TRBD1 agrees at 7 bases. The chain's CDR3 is CASRQNRGISKRETQYF. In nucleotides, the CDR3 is TGTGCCAGCAGGCAAAACAGGGGTATTAGCAAGCGGGAGACCCAGTACTTC.